Sequencing of this TCR beta chain was carried out in a study of shared clonotypes between healthy human individuals. Study background: Every donor yielded three CD4 naive, three CD4 memory, two CD8 naive and one CD8 memory plate. General study points: Larger estimated richness was generally seen in naive subsets than in memory subsets. Sampling involved blood alone; tissue repertoires likely differ. For naive CD4 cells, 4% to 5% of clonotypes were shared across a handful of donors.

TCRdb's copy holds only in-frame clones and misses some; the assay was immunoSEQ multiplex PCR. The sample carries about 2 million clones, around 96% recorded once. Trimming took off 3 bases at V and 2 bases at J, with 11 bases between the two ends. Germline V gene data show CDR1 as MNHEY and CDR2 as SMNVEV (reference sequence). This CDR3 spans 14 amino acids. Naive CD8 cells lacked CD45RO and underwent positive selection for CCR7, leaving out terminally differentiated effector memory CD45RA+ cells. A word on this clone: Its antigen is as yet unknown. The sample holds other DNA sequences that translate to the same CDR3.

V usage is TRBV27 and J usage is TRBJ2-7; maybe TRBD1 (6 bases). The clonotype was recovered from a man between 18 and 29 years old in good health. What was sequenced was naive CD8+ T cells sorted from blood. Here the CDR3 reads CASSLAGAPYEQYF. The CDR3 DNA reads TGTGCCAGCAGTTTGGCAGGGGCCCCCTACGAGCAGTACTTC.